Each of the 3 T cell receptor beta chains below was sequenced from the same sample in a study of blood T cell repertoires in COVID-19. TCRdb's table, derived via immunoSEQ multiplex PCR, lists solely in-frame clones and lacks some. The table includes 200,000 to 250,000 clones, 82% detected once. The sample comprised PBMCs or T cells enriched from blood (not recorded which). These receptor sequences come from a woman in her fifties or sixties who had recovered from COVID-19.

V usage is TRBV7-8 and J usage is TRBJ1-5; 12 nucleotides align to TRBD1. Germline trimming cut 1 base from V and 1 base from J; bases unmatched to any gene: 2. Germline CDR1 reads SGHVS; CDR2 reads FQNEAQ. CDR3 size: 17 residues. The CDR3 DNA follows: TGTGCCAGCAGCTTAGGGGACAGGGGGCGAAGCAATCAGCCCCAGCATTTT. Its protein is CASSLGDRGRSNQPQHF.

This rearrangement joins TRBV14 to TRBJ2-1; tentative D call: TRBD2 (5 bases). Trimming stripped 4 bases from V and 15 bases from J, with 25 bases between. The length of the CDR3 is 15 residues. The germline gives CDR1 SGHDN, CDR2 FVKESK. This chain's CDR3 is CASSRALGGGGVLFF. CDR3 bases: TGTGCCAGCAGCCGCGCACTAGGCGGCGGAGGTGTGTTGTTCTTC.

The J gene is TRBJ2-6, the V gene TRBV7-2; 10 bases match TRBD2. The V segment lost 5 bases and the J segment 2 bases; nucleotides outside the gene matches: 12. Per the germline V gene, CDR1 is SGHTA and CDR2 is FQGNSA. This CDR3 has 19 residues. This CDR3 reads CASSPRGAGGPAGANVLTF. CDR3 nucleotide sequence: TGTGCCAGCAGCCCCCGAGGAGCGGGAGGGCCTGCTGGGGCCAACGTCCTGACTTTC. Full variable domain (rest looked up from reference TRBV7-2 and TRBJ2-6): GAGVSQSPSNKVTEKGKDVELRCDPISGHTALYWYRQSLGQGLEFLIYFQGNSAPDKSGLPSDRFSAERTGGSVSTLTIQRTQQEDSAVYLCASSPRGAGGPAGANVLTFGAGSRLTVL.